This T cell receptor beta chain came from a study of cytotoxic CD8 clonotypes in ibrutinib-treated CLL. Broader study findings: The public clonotypes identified were infrequent and showed contraction or stability on treatment.

The assay was immunoSEQ multiplex PCR, and TCRdb's table has in-frame clones only and misses some. The sample has tens of thousands of clones; about two thirds are singletons. As to this clone: Its specificity is not known.

Germline V gene sequence: CDR1 SQVTM, CDR2 ANQGSEA. Trimming cost V 7 bases and J 3 bases, with 20 bases left between them. The CDR3 loop spans 15 amino acids. Sequences were derived from PBMCs, sampled after 12 months of ibrutinib treatment. The chain recombines TRBV29-1 with TRBJ2-3; perhaps TRBD2 as D (5 bases). The source is a human donor with chronic lymphocytic leukemia. The CDR3 spells CSAQSEGFETDTQYF. The CDR3 nucleotides are TGCAGCGCCCAATCCGAGGGATTTGAAACAGATACGCAGTATTTT.